The 18 T cell receptor beta chains listed next were all sequenced from one sample in a study of long-term antiretroviral therapy in people with HIV. This was the immunoSEQ v3.0 assay at survey level. Profiling relied on immunoSEQ multiplex PCR, and the TCRdb table lists in-frame clones only, not all of them. Among 15,000 or so clones listed, 90% to 95% were seen once. The sequencing used unsorted PBMCs, collected 0.6 years after starting antiretroviral therapy. These receptors were collected from a middle-aged woman with HIV.

Only one count was recorded for this clone. V is TRBV27 and J is TRBJ1-2; TRBD1 might be the D (5 bases). This CDR3 contains 14 residues. Germline V gene sequence: CDR1 MNHEY, CDR2 SMNVEV (reference sequence). Deletions cut 4 bases from V and 8 bases from J, with 17 bases between. CDR3 loop: CASSWGLTSSGYTF. DNA for the CDR3: TGTGCCAGCAGTTGGGGCCTCACTTCTTCGGGCTACACCTTC.

The chain links TRBV19 to TRBJ1-2; the match to TRBD1 covers 7 bases. CDR1 and CDR2 from the germline V gene are LNHDA and SQIVND (reference sequence). The CDR3 consists of 14 residues. J gave up 2 bases and V 3 bases, and 3 bases lay outside the gene matches. The CDR3 nucleotides are TGTGCCAGTAGTATTAAGGGGGCGAACTATGGCTACACCTTC. This codes for CASSIKGANYGYTF.

The V gene is TRBV27, the J gene TRBJ1-1; D unclear. CDR1 is MNHEY, CDR2 SMNVEV, per germline (reference sequence). The CDR3 is 15 amino acids. V was clipped by 0 bases and J by 0 bases, with 8 bases between them. CDR3 sequence (DNA): TGTGCCAGCAGTTTATCGCACCGATTGAACACTGAAGCTTTCTTT. It is translated as CASSLSHRLNTEAFF.

The chain uses TRBV11-2 and TRBJ2-1, with no clear D. The ends were cut back, 7 bases at V and 3 bases at J, with 10 bases in the middle. Germline CDR1 reads SGHAT; CDR2 reads FQNNGV. This CDR3 has 13 amino acids. CDR3 residues: CASTPGLYNEQFF. Written as DNA, the CDR3 is TGTGCCAGCACCCCGGGTCTCTACAATGAGCAGTTCTTC.

The V call is TRBV6-1, the J call TRBJ1-3; no clear D. This CDR3 comprises 12 residues. The germline CDR1 and CDR2 sequences are MNHNS and SASEGT. V lost 7 bases and J lost 4, with 8 bases in between. The CDR3: CASTSTGNTIYF. CDR3 DNA sequence: TGTGCCAGCACGTCTACAGGAAACACCATATATTTT.

This rearrangement joins TRBV18 to TRBJ2-3; a weak D match, TRBD2 (5 bases). This CDR3 is built from 13 residues. Germline assignment: CDR1 KGHSH and CDR2 LQKENI. Trimming removed 8 bases at V and 2 bases at J, with 11 bases between. The CDR3 DNA is TGTGCCAGCCGGGGAGCCCCCACAGATACGCAGTATTTT. This gives the protein CASRGAPTDTQYF.

This sequence joins TRBV18 and TRBJ1-2; the D gene is possibly TRBD1 (5 bases). This CDR3 has 15 residues. Germline CDR1 reads KGHSH; CDR2 reads LQKENI. Trimming removed 2 bases at V and 8 bases at J, with 18 bases between. The CDR3 reads CASSPRSRDLQGYTF. The CDR3 coding sequence is TGTGCCAGCTCACCAAGGAGCAGGGACCTGCAGGGCTACACCTTC.

V gene TRBV5-5 combines with J gene TRBJ1-5; 11 bases agree with TRBD1. CDR1 is SGHKS, CDR2 YYEKEE, per germline (reference sequence). The trim removed 4 bases at V and 10 bases at J, leaving 7 bases unmatched. The CDR3 is 14 residues long. CDR3 nucleotide sequence: TGTGCCAGCAGCCTGGACAGGGGGCTATATCCCCAGCATTTT. Residues: CASSLDRGLYPQHF.

The chain recombines TRBV6-5 with TRBJ1-1, with D hard to call. Trimming stripped 6 bases from V and 4 bases from J, with 15 bases between. The germline V gene encodes CDR1 MNHEY and CDR2 SVGAGI. CDR3 length equals 14 residues. In DNA, the CDR3 is TGTGCCAGCAGGTTCCAGAGCCCGGCCACTGAAGCTTTCTTT. This encodes CASRFQSPATEAFF.

The rearrangement joins TRBV5-1 to TRBJ1-2; no definite D call. From germline, CDR1 is SGHRS and CDR2 YFSETQ. Deletions cut 0 bases from V and 2 bases from J, with 5 bases between. The CDR3 is 13 residues long. In DNA, the CDR3 is TGCGCCAGCAGCTTGGAAAGGAACTATGGCTACACCTTC. Its protein is CASSLERNYGYTF.

The chain recombines TRBV6-1 with TRBJ1-5, with TRBD1 identical over 9 bases. Germline trimming cut 6 bases from V and 5 bases from J; bases unmatched to any gene: 8. The CDR3 runs to 15 residues. CDR1 and CDR2 (germline): MNHNS, SASEGT. The CDR3 loop is CASRKNRGRDQPQHF. As DNA, the CDR3 is TGTGCCAGCAGGAAGAACAGGGGGCGCGATCAGCCCCAGCATTTT.

The V call is TRBV19, the J call TRBJ1-2; D not resolved. The ends were cut back, 4 bases at V and 6 bases at J, with 18 bases in the middle. The CDR3 spans 15 residues. Germline-derived CDR1 and CDR2 are LNHDA and SQIVND (reference sequence). The CDR3 loop reads CASSTYRRGYDGYTF. The CDR3 DNA is TGTGCCAGTAGTACCTACCGCCGAGGGTACGATGGCTACACCTTC. Based on the CDR3 plus reference TRBV19 and TRBJ1-2, the full variable domain is DGGITQSPKYLFRKEGQNVTLSCEQNLNHDAMYWYRQDPGQGLRLIYYSQIVNDFQKGDIAEGYSVSREKKESFPLTVTSAQKNPTAFYLCASSTYRRGYDGYTFGSGTRLTVV.

This rearrangement joins TRBV7-2 to TRBJ1-1, with D tentatively TRBD1 (5 bases). Trimming cost V 0 bases and J 2 bases, with 7 bases left between them. Germline assignment: CDR1 SGHTA and CDR2 FQGNSA. The CDR3 length is 14 residues. The CDR3 DNA sequence: TGTGCCAGCAGCTTAGCTCGGGGCAACACTGAAGCTTTCTTT. It yields the protein CASSLARGNTEAFF.

The chain recombines TRBV6-1 with TRBJ2-5, with D tentatively TRBD2 (6 bases). Trimming removed 2 bases from V and 9 bases from J, with 19 bases in between. Germline V gene sequence: CDR1 MNHNS, CDR2 SASEGT. The CDR3 consists of 15 residues. CDR3 residues: CASSEMGPGRTSQYF. Here the CDR3 DNA reads TGTGCCAGCAGTGAAATGGGGCCGGGGAGGACGTCCCAGTACTTC.

V and J are TRBV5-4 and TRBJ2-3; the match to TRBD2 covers 9 bases. The V and J ends lost 2 bases and 4 bases, in that order; junction bases with no gene match: 5. CDR3 size: 15 residues. Looked up from germline, CDR1 is SGHNT and CDR2 is YYREEE (reference sequence). Here the CDR3 reads CASSLAGGRSDTQYF. DNA of the CDR3: TGTGCCAGCAGCTTAGCGGGGGGCCGATCAGATACGCAGTATTTT.

This clone has only a few counts. The chain links TRBV5-5 to TRBJ1-2; tentative D call: TRBD1 (5 bases). V was pared by 2 bases and J by 6 bases, with 14 bases between. CDR1 and CDR2 (germline): SGHKS, YYEKEE (reference sequence). This CDR3 region has 14 residues. The CDR3 is CASSFSGGSNGYTF. The DNA of the CDR3 is TGTGCCAGCAGCTTCAGCGGGGGAAGCAATGGCTACACCTTC.

The chain employs TRBV19 and TRBJ1-1; possible D gene TRBD1, 5 bases. Germline V gives CDR1 LNHDA, CDR2 SQIVND (reference sequence). The CDR3 runs to 14 residues. Trimming pared 7 bases from V and 3 bases from J, leaving 15 bases between. CDR3 nucleotide sequence: TGTGCCAGTATGAAACAGGTGGGAGACACTGAAGCTTTCTTT. It is translated as CASMKQVGDTEAFF.

This sequence joins TRBV5-1 and TRBJ2-7; D remains unclear. The CDR3 has 13 amino acids. Germline V gene lookup returns CDR1 SGHRS and CDR2 YFSETQ. V gave up 4 bases and J gave up 3 bases, with 11 bases separating them. The CDR3 is CASSPVDLYEQYF. The DNA of the CDR3 is TGCGCCAGCAGCCCCGTCGATCTCTACGAGCAGTACTTC. The complete variable domain, with remaining parts taken from reference TRBV5-1 and TRBJ2-7, reads KAGVTQTPRYLIKTRGQQVTLSCSPISGHRSVSWYQQTPGQGLQFLFEYFSETQRNKGNFPGRFSGRQFSNSRSEMNVSTLELGDSALYLCASSPVDLYEQYFGPGTRLTVT.